One sample yielded the 29 T cell receptor beta chains listed below, sequenced in a study of blood T cell repertoires in COVID-19 (dated by TCRdb to about 2020). Library prep was done by the immunoSEQ multiplex PCR assay. TCRdb took this table from immuneACCESS and kept in-frame rearrangements with V and J called. Such tables lack part of the clones; where checked against another copy, unresolved V genes explain under half of the gap, and the rest is unexplained. Within this sample are some 170,000 clones, with 60% to 80% of them counted one time only. 15% to 20% of the sample lies in the top ten. The sequenced sample consisted of PBMCs or T cells enriched from blood (not recorded which). Receptors were obtained from a woman aged 45-65 years who had recovered from COVID-19.

J is TRBJ2-1 and V is TRBV4-1, with D maybe TRBD2 (5 bases). There are 16 residues in the CDR3. V lost 1 base to trimming and J lost 6 bases, with 16 bases between them. Germline CDR1 and CDR2: MGHRA and YSYEKL. The CDR3 sequence is CASSQAVLTRPNEQFF. In DNA, the CDR3 is TGCGCCAGCAGCCAAGCCGTACTAACTAGGCCCAATGAGCAGTTCTTC.

The chain uses TRBV5-6 and TRBJ1-2, with a weak D call TRBD1 (5 bases). V was shortened by 4 bases and J by 1 base, with 8 bases between the two germline ends. The CDR3 has 13 amino acids. CDR1 is SGHDT and CDR2 is YYEEEE in the germline V gene. The CDR3 region has the DNA TGTGCCAGCAGCACTGACAGTAACTATGGCTACACCTTC. This sequence encodes CASSTDSNYGYTF.

The chain carries TRBV7-2 and TRBJ1-1; D remains ambiguous. Looked up from germline, CDR1 is SGHTA and CDR2 is FQGNSA. The V gene lost 1 base and the J gene lost 5 bases, with 17 bases spanning the gap. This CDR3 contains 16 residues. CDR3 DNA: TGTGCCAGCAGCTTAGGGGGAGGGCCGGCGGGAACTGAAGCTTTCTTT. Amino acids: CASSLGGGPAGTEAFF.

The chain links TRBV27 to TRBJ2-2; TRBD2 matches 8 bases. The CDR3 covers 14 residues. From germline, CDR1 is MNHEY and CDR2 SMNVEV (reference sequence). V shed 3 bases and J 5 bases; nucleotides not matched to a gene: 2. The CDR3, as DNA: TGTGCCAGCAGTTTCCCGGGAGGGACCGGGGAGCTGTTTTTT. Its protein is CASSFPGGTGELFF.

The chain combines TRBV25-1 with TRBJ2-5; maybe TRBD1 (5 bases). There are 15 residues in the CDR3. Germline lookup yields CDR1 MGHDK and CDR2 SYGVNS. V was clipped by 2 bases and J by 5 bases, with 15 bases between them. The CDR3: CASSERLEAGETQYF. CDR3 DNA sequence: TGTGCCAGCAGTGAACGCTTAGAGGCAGGGGAGACCCAGTACTTC.

The rearrangement links TRBV5-1 to TRBJ2-3; 12 bases are a match to TRBD2. The V gene end was trimmed by 1 base and the J gene end by 0 bases; junction bases not matched to a gene: 6. Germline assignment: CDR1 SGHRS and CDR2 YFSETQ. This CDR3 has 18 residues. The CDR3: CASSLNPGLAGSTDTQYF. In DNA, the CDR3 is TGCGCCAGCAGCTTGAACCCCGGACTAGCGGGGAGCACAGATACGCAGTATTTT. The variable domain in full, completed from reference TRBV5-1 and TRBJ2-3, reads KAGVTQTPRYLIKTRGQQVTLSCSPISGHRSVSWYQQTPGQGLQFLFEYFSETQRNKGNFPGRFSGRQFSNSRSEMNVSTLELGDSALYLCASSLNPGLAGSTDTQYFGPGTRLTVL.

CDR3 sequence: CAIRPPGGNEAFF. The CDR3 coding sequence is TGTGCCATCAGGCCGCCTGGCGGAAATGAAGCTTTCTTT. The V gene is TRBV10-3, the J gene TRBJ1-1; D is undetermined. V was cut by 6 bases and J by 7 bases, with 15 bases left in between. CDR1 and CDR2 (germline): ENHRY, SYGVKD. This CDR3 has 13 amino acids.

V and J are TRBV3-1 (or the pseudogene TRBV3-2) and TRBJ1-4; D is perhaps TRBD1 (6 bases). Between the trimmed V and J ends, which lost 4 bases and 8 bases, there was a span of 23 bases. The CDR3 has 17 amino acids. Germline V gene lookup returns CDR1 LGHDT and CDR2 YNNKEL (reference sequence). The CDR3 loop reads CASSLSFRDTRWEKLFF. DNA for the CDR3: TGTGCCAGCAGCCTTTCCTTCCGGGACACAAGGTGGGAAAAACTGTTTTTT.

The chain recombines TRBV27 with TRBJ2-7; 8 bases match TRBD2. CDR1 is MNHEY, CDR2 SMNVEV, per germline (reference sequence). The CDR3 has 13 amino acids. After removal of 4 bases from V and 3 bases from J, the junction contained 2 bases not matched to a gene. The CDR3 spells CASSSGTSYEQYF. The CDR3 coding sequence is TGTGCCAGCAGTTCCGGGACTAGCTACGAGCAGTACTTC.

This sequence joins TRBV19 and TRBJ2-1; D is undetermined. The germline V gene has CDR1 LNHDA and CDR2 SQIVND (reference sequence). The CDR3 is 13 amino acids. The germline V and J ends were trimmed by 4 bases and 5 bases, with 9 bases remaining between them. The CDR3: CASSTYYDNEQFF. Here the CDR3 DNA reads TGTGCCAGTAGTACCTACTACGACAATGAGCAGTTCTTC.

V and J are TRBV5-1 and TRBJ1-2, with a possible D match to TRBD1 (5 bases). Trimming removed 5 bases from V and 7 bases from J, with 15 bases in between. This CDR3 spans 13 amino acids. Germline V gene lookup returns CDR1 SGHRS and CDR2 YFSETQ. The CDR3 nucleotides are TGCGCCAGCAGGACAGAACCTTCAAGTGGCTACACCTTC. Translating gives CASRTEPSSGYTF.

The CDR3, as DNA: TGTGCCAGCAGCGCACAGGGGCCCACTGAAGCTTTCTTT. It is translated as CASSAQGPTEAFF. The chain couples TRBV21-1 to TRBJ1-1; no DNA check was done on the table's D call, TRBD1. TRBV21-1 is shown as a pseudogene. The CDR3 is made up of 13 amino acids.

The V gene is TRBV7-6, the J gene TRBJ2-1; TRBD2 aligns across 8 bases. The CDR3 runs to 13 residues. J lost 6 bases, V lost 8 bases, and 6 bases had no gene match. Germline-derived CDR1 and CDR2 are SGHVS and FNYEAQ. CDR3 loop: CASFREGINEQFF. The CDR3 DNA sequence: TGTGCCAGCTTCCGGGAGGGCATCAATGAGCAGTTCTTC.

This chain joins TRBV28 and TRBJ1-6, with a possible D match to TRBD1 (5 bases). Germline V gene lookup returns CDR1 MDHEN and CDR2 SYDVKM. V was shortened by 6 bases and J by 10 bases, with 13 bases between the two germline ends. This CDR3 contains 13 residues. The CDR3 is CASSPPGGSPLHF. In DNA, the CDR3 is TGTGCCAGCAGCCCGCCGGGGGGATCACCCCTCCACTTT.

This rearrangement joins TRBV7-9 to TRBJ1-1; 7 positions match TRBD1. V lost 3 bases to trimming and J lost 2 bases; unmatched junction nucleotides: 6. The germline CDR1 and CDR2 sequences are SEHNR and FQNEAQ (reference sequence). The CDR3 extends over 15 amino acids. CDR3 nucleotides: TGTGCCAGCAGCTTGGACAGGCTAGGAAACACTGAAGCTTTCTTT. Amino acid sequence: CASSLDRLGNTEAFF.

J is TRBJ2-1 and V is TRBV2; 8 positions agree with TRBD2. V dropped 1 base and J dropped 8; count of bases not matched to a gene: 10. The CDR3 contains 16 residues. Germline CDR1 reads SNHLY; CDR2 reads FYNNEI. This CDR3 reads CASSEVQAGVSDEQFF. CDR3 nucleotide sequence: TGTGCCAGCAGTGAAGTCCAAGCGGGAGTATCGGATGAGCAGTTCTTC.

The chain uses TRBV28 and TRBJ1-1; no clear D. Germline CDR1 and CDR2: MDHEN and SYDVKM. The ends were cut back, 6 bases at V and 1 base at J, with 18 bases in the middle. CDR3 size: 16 residues. CDR3 bases: TGTGCCAGCAGCCCTTCCCTAATCCCTAGGAACACTGAAGCTTTCTTT. Translated, it gives CASSPSLIPRNTEAFF.

This clone was detected a few times. The V call is TRBV28, the J call TRBJ2-3, with 12 bases fitting TRBD2. After removal of 4 bases from V and 3 bases from J, the junction contained 5 bases not matched to a gene. This CDR3 has 16 amino acids. The germline V gene has CDR1 MDHEN and CDR2 SYDVKM. The CDR3 reads CASSYLGTSGTDTQYF. The CDR3 DNA reads TGTGCCAGCAGTTACTTAGGGACTAGCGGGACAGATACGCAGTATTTT.

The chain has TRBV27 and TRBJ1-1, with TRBD1 matching 8 bases. CDR1 is MNHEY and CDR2 is SMNVEV in the germline V gene (reference sequence). Trimming at V came to 4 bases and at J to 4 bases, leaving 8 bases not matched to a gene. The CDR3 spans 15 residues. In nucleotides, the CDR3 is TGTGCCAGCAGTTCACTGACAGGGGTCGTCACTGAAGCTTTCTTT. Its translation is CASSSLTGVVTEAFF.

The CDR3 is CASSFQSQAGPGGKQFF. In DNA, the CDR3 is TGCGCCAGCAGCTTTCAATCCCAAGCGGGACCGGGGGGGAAGCAGTTCTTC. The rearrangement joins TRBV5-1 to TRBJ2-1; the match to TRBD2 covers 8 bases. This CDR3 contains 17 residues. Losses at the gene ends were 2 bases for V and 11 bases for J; bases not matched to a gene: 18. CDR1 and CDR2 (germline): SGHRS, YFSETQ.

The chain carries TRBV6-5 and TRBJ2-5; 8 bases agree with TRBD2. The ends lost 4 bases at V and 5 bases at J; junction bases unmatched: 6. The CDR3 runs 14 residues. CDR1 is MNHEY, CDR2 SVGAGI, per germline. CDR3 loop: CASSLTGGPETQYF. CDR3 nucleotides: TGTGCCAGCAGTTTAACGGGAGGGCCTGAGACCCAGTACTTC.

This chain links TRBV6-1 with TRBJ2-7; 7 positions match TRBD2. The length of the CDR3 is 15 residues. Germline values: CDR1 MNHNS, CDR2 SASEGT. The V gene end was trimmed by 0 bases and the J gene end by 3 bases; junction bases not matched to a gene: 5. The CDR3 nucleotides are TGTGCCAGCAGTGAAGCCGGGGCTAGCGGCTACGAGCAGTACTTC. Protein: CASSEAGASGYEQYF.

The genes are TRBV7-3 and TRBJ2-7, with 10 bases aligning to TRBD1. This CDR3 contains 14 residues. With V trimmed by 3 bases and J by 6 bases, 5 bases remained unmatched. Germline V CDR1 and CDR2: SGHTA, FQGTGA. The CDR3 nucleotides are TGTGCCAGCAGCTTGGACAGGGGGGCGCGCGAGCAGTACTTC. Its protein product is CASSLDRGAREQYF.

This clone is a singleton in its sample. The chain links TRBV5-1 to TRBJ2-1; possible D gene TRBD2, 5 bases. Trimming removed 4 bases at V and 1 base at J, with 6 bases between. CDR3 length equals 13 residues. Germline assignment: CDR1 SGHRS and CDR2 YFSETQ. Here the CDR3 reads CASSTGSYNEQFF. The CDR3 coding sequence is TGCGCCAGCAGCACGGGGTCCTACAATGAGCAGTTCTTC.

The chain is built from TRBV2 and TRBJ1-2; D is perhaps TRBD1 (6 bases). The CDR3 runs to 12 residues. In germline, CDR1 is SNHLY, CDR2 FYNNEI. V was shortened by 9 bases and J by 2 bases, with 10 bases between the two germline ends. The CDR3 sequence is CASRQENYGYTF. The CDR3, as DNA: TGTGCCAGTCGACAGGAGAACTATGGCTACACCTTC.

The chain carries TRBV3-1 (or the pseudogene TRBV3-2) and TRBJ2-7; 8 bases are shared with TRBD1. The CDR3 sequence is 14 residues long. V dropped 2 bases and J dropped 7; count of bases not matched to a gene: 7. Looked up from germline, CDR1 is LGHDT and CDR2 is YNNKEL (reference sequence). The CDR3 nucleotides read TGTGCCAGCAGCCAATTTTCAGGGGGCGGGGAGCAGTACTTC. It is translated as CASSQFSGGGEQYF.

This chain uses TRBV10-3 with TRBJ2-1, with D perhaps TRBD1 (6 bases). Germline V gene data show CDR1 as ENHRY and CDR2 as SYGVKD. The CDR3 totals 17 residues. The V and J ends lost 7 bases and 3 bases respectively, with 22 bases between them. CDR3 in DNA: TGTGCCATCACCGCACAGGGCATGCAATCTCTCTACAATGAGCAGTTCTTC. Translating gives CAITAQGMQSLYNEQFF.

J is TRBJ1-4 and V is TRBV10-3; TRBD1 agrees at 8 bases. Germline loops: CDR1 ENHRY, CDR2 SYGVKD. The V and J ends lost 5 bases and 3 bases, in that order; junction bases with no gene match: 2. CDR3 length: 14 amino acids. The chain's CDR3 is CAISQGAANEKLFF. The CDR3 nucleotides read TGTGCCATCAGTCAGGGGGCGGCTAATGAAAAACTGTTTTTT.

The chain employs TRBV19 and TRBJ2-1, with 12 positions matching TRBD2. Germline V gene data show CDR1 as LNHDA and CDR2 as SQIVND (reference sequence). V trimming: 5 bases; J trimming: 0 bases; junction bases outside the gene matches: 2. The CDR3 spans 16 residues. CDR3 in amino acids: CASSSTSGGSYNEQFF. The CDR3 coding sequence is TGTGCCAGTAGTTCGACTAGCGGGGGCTCCTACAATGAGCAGTTCTTC.